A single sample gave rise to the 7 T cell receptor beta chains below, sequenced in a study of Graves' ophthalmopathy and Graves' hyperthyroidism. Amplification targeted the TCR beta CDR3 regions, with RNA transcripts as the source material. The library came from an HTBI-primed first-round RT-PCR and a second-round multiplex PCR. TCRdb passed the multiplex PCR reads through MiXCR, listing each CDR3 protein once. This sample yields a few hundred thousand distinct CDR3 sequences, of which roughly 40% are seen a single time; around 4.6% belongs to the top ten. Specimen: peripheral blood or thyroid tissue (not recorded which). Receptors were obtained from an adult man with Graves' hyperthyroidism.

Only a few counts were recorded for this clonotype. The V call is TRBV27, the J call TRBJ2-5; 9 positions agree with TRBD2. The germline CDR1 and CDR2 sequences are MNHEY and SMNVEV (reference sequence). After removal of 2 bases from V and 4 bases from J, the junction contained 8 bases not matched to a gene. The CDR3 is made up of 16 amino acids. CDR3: CASSLRAGGPRETQYF. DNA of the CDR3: TGTGCCAGCAGTTTACGGGCGGGAGGGCCCAGAGAGACCCAGTACTTC.

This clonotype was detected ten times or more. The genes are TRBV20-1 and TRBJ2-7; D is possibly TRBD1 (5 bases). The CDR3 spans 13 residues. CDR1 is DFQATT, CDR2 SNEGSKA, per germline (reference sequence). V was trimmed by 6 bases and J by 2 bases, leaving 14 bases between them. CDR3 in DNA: TGCAGTGCCACAGGTTACCCCGCCTACGAGCAGTACTTC. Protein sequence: CSATGYPAYEQYF.

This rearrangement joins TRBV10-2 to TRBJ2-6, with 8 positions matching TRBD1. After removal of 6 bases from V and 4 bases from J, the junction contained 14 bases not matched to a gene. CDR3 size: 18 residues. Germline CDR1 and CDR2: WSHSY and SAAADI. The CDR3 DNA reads TGCGCCAGCAGGTCGACAGGGGCCGAGATGTCAGGGGCCAACGTCCTGACTTTC. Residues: CASRSTGAEMSGANVLTF.

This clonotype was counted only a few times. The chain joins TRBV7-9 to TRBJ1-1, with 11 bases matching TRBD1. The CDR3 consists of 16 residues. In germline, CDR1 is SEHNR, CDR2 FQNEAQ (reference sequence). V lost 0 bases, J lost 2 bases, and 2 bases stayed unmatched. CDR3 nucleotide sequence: TGTGCCAGCAGCTTAGCTAGGACAGGGGGCAACACTGAAGCTTTCTTT. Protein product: CASSLARTGGNTEAFF.

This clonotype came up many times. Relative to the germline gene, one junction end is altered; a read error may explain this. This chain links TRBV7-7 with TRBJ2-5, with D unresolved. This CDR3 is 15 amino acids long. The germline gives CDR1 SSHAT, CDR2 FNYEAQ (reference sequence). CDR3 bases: TGTGCTAGCAGCTTATCCGGTCAGGTGGGCGAGACCCAGTACTTC. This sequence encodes CASSLSGQVGETQYF.

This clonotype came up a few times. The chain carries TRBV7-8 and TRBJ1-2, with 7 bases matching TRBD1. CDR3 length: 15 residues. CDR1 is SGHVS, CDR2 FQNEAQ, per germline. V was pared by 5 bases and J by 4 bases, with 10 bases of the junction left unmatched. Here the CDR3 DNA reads TGTGCCAGCAGCCCGGACGCCGGGACAGTCTATGGCTACACCTTC. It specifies CASSPDAGTVYGYTF.

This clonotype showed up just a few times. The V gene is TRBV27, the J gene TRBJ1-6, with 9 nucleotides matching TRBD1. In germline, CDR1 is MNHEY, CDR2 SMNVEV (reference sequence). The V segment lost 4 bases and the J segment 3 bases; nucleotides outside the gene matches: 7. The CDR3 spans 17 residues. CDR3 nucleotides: TGTGCCAGCAGTTCTCCAGGGACAGGGCGCTATAATTCACCCCTCCACTTT. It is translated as CASSSPGTGRYNSPLHF.